A single sample gave rise to the 27 T cell receptor beta chains below, sequenced in a study of blood T cell repertoires in COVID-19. Assay: immunoSEQ multiplex PCR; the TCRdb copy retains only in-frame clones and omits some. Among about 280,000 clones listed, roughly 85% were seen once. The source material was PBMCs or T cells enriched from blood (not recorded which). These receptors all come from a woman between 50 and 59 years old who had recovered from COVID-19.

The chain recombines TRBV5-8 with TRBJ2-2, with a tentative D call TRBD1 (5 bases). This CDR3 is built from 17 residues. V lost 2 bases, J lost 4 bases, and 18 bases lay in between. The germline gives CDR1 SGHTS, CDR2 YDEGEE. This CDR3 reads CASSFRGLGHGTGELFF. The CDR3 DNA is TGTGCCAGCAGCTTTAGGGGCCTGGGTCATGGCACCGGGGAGCTGTTTTTT.

The chain employs TRBV5-1 and TRBJ2-1, with 9 bases aligning to TRBD1. In germline, CDR1 is SGHRS, CDR2 YFSETQ. With V trimmed by 3 bases and J by 9 bases, 7 bases remained unmatched. The length of the CDR3 is 14 residues. The CDR3, as DNA: TGCGCCAGCAGCTGGGGACAGGGTGCCAGTGAGCAGTTCTTC. This translates into CASSWGQGASEQFF.

This clone showed up just once. The chain couples TRBV18 to TRBJ2-5, with TRBD2 matching over 12 bases. Germline values: CDR1 KGHSH, CDR2 LQKENI. The V and J ends lost 4 bases and 3 bases, in that order; junction bases with no gene match: 9. The CDR3 contains 17 residues. CDR3 in amino acids: CASSQPLAGGPKETQYF. Written as DNA, the CDR3 is TGTGCCAGCTCACAGCCTCTAGCGGGGGGGCCGAAAGAGACCCAGTACTTC.

The gene calls are TRBV5-1 and TRBJ1-1; D is ambiguous. V lost 0 bases and J lost 2, with 17 bases in between. The CDR3 length is 17 residues. Germline V gives CDR1 SGHRS, CDR2 YFSETQ. As DNA, the CDR3 is TGCGCCAGCAGCTTGGACAGCACCGACGTTTTAAACACTGAAGCTTTCTTT. Its protein is CASSLDSTDVLNTEAFF.

The rearrangement uses TRBV19 and TRBJ1-2; a weak D match, TRBD1 (6 bases). There are 14 residues in the CDR3. CDR1 and CDR2 from the germline V gene are LNHDA and SQIVND (reference sequence). Trimming cost V 5 bases and J 5 bases, with 15 bases left between them. The CDR3 loop is CASSPQGMVYGYTF. CDR3 in DNA: TGTGCCAGTAGTCCTCAGGGGATGGTATATGGCTACACCTTC.

The chain uses TRBV9 and TRBJ2-6; 9 bases map to TRBD1. Losses at the gene ends were 2 bases for V and 4 bases for J; bases not matched to a gene: 13. Looked up from germline, CDR1 is SGDLS and CDR2 is YYNGEE. CDR3 length: 19 amino acids. CDR3 nucleotide sequence: TGTGCCAGCAGCGTCGGTTCCCTGGGACAGGGCACGGGGGCCAACGTCCTGACTTTC. It translates to CASSVGSLGQGTGANVLTF. The full variable domain, its missing parts supplied by reference TRBV9 and TRBJ2-6, is DSGVTQTPKHLITATGQRVTLRCSPRSGDLSVYWYQQSLDQGLQFLIQYYNGEERAKGNILERFSAQQFPDLHSELNLSSLELGDSALYFCASSVGSLGQGTGANVLTFGAGSRLTVL.

The chain carries TRBV29-1 and TRBJ1-3; D is uncertain. V gave up 5 bases and J gave up 1 base, with 12 bases separating them. In germline, CDR1 is SQVTM, CDR2 ANQGSEA. The CDR3 totals 14 residues. The CDR3: CSVSWSVSGNTIYF. CDR3 in DNA: TGCAGCGTTTCTTGGAGTGTGTCTGGAAACACCATATATTTT.

The chain is built from TRBV7-9 and TRBJ1-1, with D uncertain. The length of the CDR3 is 13 residues. V was cut by 2 bases and J by 3 bases, with 7 bases left in between. Germline lookup yields CDR1 SEHNR and CDR2 FQNEAQ (reference sequence). The CDR3 coding sequence is TGTGCCAGCAGCTTACAGGAGGACACTGAAGCTTTCTTT. Residues: CASSLQEDTEAFF.

This chain uses TRBV11-2 with TRBJ1-1; no definite D call. V was clipped by 5 bases and J by 6 bases, with 10 bases between them. This CDR3 comprises 12 residues. Germline CDR1 SGHAT, CDR2 FQNNGV. DNA of the CDR3: TGTGCCAGCAGCGTCCCCCGGGCTGAAGCTTTCTTT. This translates into CASSVPRAEAFF.

This clone was seen only a few times. The chain combines TRBV25-1 with TRBJ1-1; 8 nucleotides align to TRBD1. V gave up 4 bases and J gave up 1 base; unmatched junction bases: 2. This CDR3 spans 14 amino acids. Per the germline V gene, CDR1 is MGHDK and CDR2 is SYGVNS. CDR3 region: CASSGTGRNTEAFF. In nucleotides, the CDR3 is TGTGCCAGCAGTGGGACAGGGAGGAACACTGAAGCTTTCTTT.

The J gene is TRBJ1-2, the V gene TRBV19; D may be TRBD1 (6 bases). Germline assignment: CDR1 LNHDA and CDR2 SQIVND (reference sequence). This CDR3 is 14 amino acids long. The V and J ends lost 8 bases and 4 bases respectively, with 17 bases between them. The CDR3 sequence is CASALGGFLYGYTF. DNA of the CDR3: TGTGCCAGTGCCCTAGGGGGATTCCTCTATGGCTACACCTTC.

The sample holds one count of this clone. The genes are TRBV4-2 and TRBJ1-5; no reliable D call. This CDR3 has 14 residues. From germline, CDR1 is LGHNA and CDR2 YNFKEQ. V lost 3 bases and J 5 bases, leaving 11 bases between the germline ends. The CDR3 loop reads CASSHANGDQPQHF. As DNA, the CDR3 is TGTGCCAGCAGCCATGCTAACGGGGATCAGCCCCAGCATTTT.

The rearrangement uses TRBV30 and TRBJ1-4; the D is unclear. The CDR3 covers 12 residues. CDR1 is GTSNPN, CDR2 SVGIG, per germline (reference sequence). Trimming pared 2 bases from V and 5 bases from J, leaving 6 bases between. The CDR3 DNA is TGTGCCTGGAGTAGAGGGAATGAAAAACTGTTTTTT. Its translation: CAWSRGNEKLFF.

CDR3 DNA sequence: TGCGCCAGCGGACAGACCGGGGAGCTGTTTTTT. Its translation: CASGQTGELFF. This chain connects TRBV5-1 to TRBJ2-2; possibly TRBD1 for D (6 bases). This CDR3 spans 11 amino acids. Germline V gives CDR1 SGHRS, CDR2 YFSETQ. The V end was cut by 7 bases, the J end by 5 bases, with 6 bases between.

The chain is built from TRBV7-8 and TRBJ2-3; D perhaps matches TRBD1 (5 bases). Deletions cut 1 base from V and 6 bases from J, with 17 bases between. The length of the CDR3 is 16 residues. Germline V gene data show CDR1 as SGHVS and CDR2 as FQNEAQ. In DNA form, the CDR3 reads TGTGCCAGCAGCTTAGTGGGGCCCGGATTTTCGGATACGCAGTATTTT. Translation: CASSLVGPGFSDTQYF.

This chain joins TRBV7-9 and TRBJ2-5, with 13 bases matching TRBD2. After removal of 5 bases from V and 2 bases from J, the junction contained 5 bases not matched to a gene. Germline V gene lookup returns CDR1 SEHNR and CDR2 FQNEAQ (reference sequence). The CDR3 totals 16 residues. CDR3 DNA sequence: TGTGCCAGCAGCCTTCGGACTAGCGGGGGACAAGAGACCCAGTACTTC. Its protein product is CASSLRTSGGQETQYF.

CDR3 coding DNA: TGTGCCAGCTCACCTCGCCCCCAGGGGCAGGCCACTGAAGCTTTCTTT. It codes for CASSPRPQGQATEAFF. This chain joins TRBV18 and TRBJ1-1, with TRBD1 as a possible D gene (6 bases). Germline-derived CDR1 and CDR2 are KGHSH and LQKENI. The ends were cut back, 3 bases at V and 4 bases at J, with 18 bases in the middle. The CDR3 length is 16 residues.

J is TRBJ2-1 and V is TRBV24-1, with D perhaps TRBD1 (5 bases). The germline V and J ends were trimmed by 3 bases and 7 bases, with 12 bases remaining between them. CDR1 and CDR2 from the germline V gene are KGHDR and SFDVKD. The CDR3 spans 14 residues. The CDR3 sequence is CATSDPRVGNEQFF. The CDR3 DNA sequence: TGTGCCACCAGTGATCCCAGGGTTGGTAATGAGCAGTTCTTC.

This chain connects TRBV4-1 to TRBJ1-1, with D possibly matching TRBD1 (5 bases). In germline, CDR1 is MGHRA, CDR2 YSYEKL. This CDR3 is 13 amino acids long. Trimming shortened V by 6 bases and J by 2 bases, and 10 bases separated the two germline ends. CDR3: CASRRQQNTEAFF. CDR3 sequence (DNA): TGCGCCAGCAGAAGACAGCAAAACACTGAAGCTTTCTTT.

The chain couples TRBV4-3 to TRBJ1-2, with 7 nucleotides matching TRBD1. Per the germline V gene, CDR1 is LGHNA and CDR2 is YSLEER. This CDR3 region has 16 residues. Unmatched junction bases numbered 9, after V lost 0 bases and J lost 5 bases. For the CDR3, the DNA is TGCGCCAGCAGCCAAGAAGGTCAGGGGGACAGTTATGGCTACACCTTC. Residues: CASSQEGQGDSYGYTF.

This chain links TRBV3-1 (or the pseudogene TRBV3-2) with TRBJ1-5; D uncertain. The V gene lost 1 base and the J gene lost 3 bases, with 7 bases spanning the gap. Germline V gene sequence: CDR1 LGHDT, CDR2 YNNKEL (reference sequence). The CDR3 runs 14 residues. Written as DNA, the CDR3 is TGTGCCAGCAGCCAAGCCCACACCAATCAGCCCCAGCATTTT. Translated: CASSQAHTNQPQHF.

This clone came up a few times. The chain links TRBV2 to TRBJ1-3, with D uncertain. Trimming shortened V by 4 bases and J by 3 bases, and 7 bases separated the two germline ends. Germline V gene data show CDR1 as SNHLY and CDR2 as FYNNEI. The CDR3 is 13 residues long. This CDR3 reads CASSAGYGNTIYF. CDR3 nucleotide sequence: TGTGCCAGCAGTGCGGGGTATGGAAACACCATATATTTT.

This clone was observed a few times. This sequence joins TRBV3-1 (or the pseudogene TRBV3-2) and TRBJ1-6; possible D gene TRBD1, 5 bases. This CDR3 has 18 residues. CDR1 and CDR2 from the germline V gene are LGHDT and YNNKEL (reference sequence). Between the trimmed V and J ends, which lost 5 bases and 5 bases, there was a span of 22 bases. The CDR3 DNA reads as TGTGCCAGCAGCGGGGCTGATCCCATCATACATCATAATTCACCCCTCCACTTT. This translates into CASSGADPIIHHNSPLHF.

V gene TRBV7-9 combines with J gene TRBJ1-4; 9 nucleotides agree with TRBD1. This CDR3 is built from 16 residues. After removal of 5 bases from V and 6 bases from J, the junction contained 10 bases not matched to a gene. Germline-derived CDR1 and CDR2 are SEHNR and FQNEAQ (reference sequence). The CDR3 DNA sequence: TGTGCCAGCAGCCCTACAATGGGACAGGGCGATGAAAAACTGTTTTTT. This encodes CASSPTMGQGDEKLFF.

This clone was detected only a few times. For the CDR3, the DNA is TGTGCCAGCAGGCGGGATGGGCCAGATACGCAGTATTTT. This translates into CASRRDGPDTQYF. This chain links TRBV2 with TRBJ2-3; D might be TRBD2 (6 bases). CDR1 is SNHLY and CDR2 is FYNNEI in the germline V gene. The CDR3 consists of 13 residues. Trimming removed 6 bases at V and 4 bases at J, with 11 bases between.

This chain joins TRBV11-2 and TRBJ2-6; D is perhaps TRBD1 (5 bases). Germline lookup yields CDR1 SGHAT and CDR2 FQNNGV. CDR3 length: 16 amino acids. Trimming took 5 bases from V and 1 from J, leaving 12 bases between them. CDR3 sequence: CASSVVGVSGANVLTF. CDR3 coding DNA: TGTGCCAGCAGCGTCGTAGGGGTATCTGGGGCCAACGTCCTGACTTTC.

The chain couples TRBV12-5 to TRBJ1-2; D is unresolved. Germline V CDR1 and CDR2: LGHNT, FRNRAP. The CDR3 runs to 13 residues. The V end was cut by 2 bases, the J end by 7 bases, with 11 bases between. CDR3 residues: CASGLPTGVGYTF. The DNA of the CDR3 is TGTGCTAGTGGTTTGCCGACCGGGGTTGGCTACACCTTC.